This is a list of T cell receptor beta chains from one sample in a study of blood T cell repertoires in COVID-19. The protocol was immunoSEQ multiplex PCR, while the TCRdb copy is restricted to in-frame clones and leaves out a portion. The sample yields roughly 400,000 clones, less than 95% seen once. The sample was PBMCs or T cells enriched from blood (not recorded which). These receptors all stem from a man aged 18 to 30 who had recovered from COVID-19. Each CDR3 is given with its conserved first and last residue. Fields, in order: clone size, V gene, D gene, J gene, CDR3 DNA, CDR3 protein. D genes are given only for firm matches. Clone size, where shown, is once, few, many, or a class for clones that have expanded.

once	TRBV6-5	TRBD1	TRBJ2-7	TGTGCCAGCAGTCCAACGCCGGGGACAGGGCACGAGCAGTACTTC	CASSPTPGTGHEQYF
once	TRBV6-5	TRBD2	TRBJ2-3	TGTGCCAGCAAAACTAGCGGGAGTGCAGATACGCAGTATTTT	CASKTSGSADTQYF
NA	TRBV19	NA	TRBJ1-3	TGTGCCAGTAGTATGTGGACAGACTACTTAAGCTCTGGAAACACCATATATTTT	CASSMWTDYLSSGNTIYF
NA	TRBV19	TRBD2	TRBJ2-1	TGTGCCAGTAGTTCCCGGACTAGCGGGGCGAACTACAATGAGCAGTTCTTC	CASSSRTSGANYNEQFF
few	TRBV5-1	TRBD2	TRBJ2-7	TGCGCCAGCAGCTTGGAGGCTAGCGGGGGCCGATCCTACGAGCAGTACTTC	CASSLEASGGRSYEQYF
NA	TRBV4-1	TRBD2	TRBJ2-2	TGCGCCAGCAGCCAAGAATTGTTCCCTAGCGGGAACACCGGGGAGCTGTTTTTT	CASSQELFPSGNTGELFF
NA	TRBV27	TRBD1	TRBJ1-1	TGTGCCAGCAGTAGACGGGACAGTAGAGCTTTCTTT	CASSRRDSRAFF
NA	TRBV5-1	NA	TRBJ2-3	TGCGCCAGCAGAGTGCGAACGGGCACAGATACGCAGTATTTT	CASRVRTGTDTQYF
NA	TRBV12-5	NA	TRBJ1-4	TGTGCTAGTGGTTTGGCCCTTAAAACCGACAGGTTTAATGAAAAACTGTTTTTT	CASGLALKTDRFNEKLFF
NA	TRBV7-9	TRBD1	TRBJ1-1	TGTGCCAGCAGCCCCCGGGACAGGTCCCACACTGAAGCTTTCTTT	CASSPRDRSHTEAFF
NA	TRBV6-5	TRBD2	TRBJ2-3	TGTGCCAGCAGTTTGAGCGGGGGGAGGAGCACAGATACGCAGTATTTT	CASSLSGGRSTDTQYF
NA	TRBV7-3	TRBD1	TRBJ1-1	TGTGCCAGCAGCCCTGGGACAGGGGTGACTGAAGCTTTCTTT	CASSPGTGVTEAFF
NA	TRBV3-1/TRBV3-2	NA	TRBJ1-4	TGTGCCAGCAGCCAAGTAGCGTACAGAAATAATGAAAAACTGTTTTTT	CASSQVAYRNNEKLFF
few	TRBV7-2	NA	TRBJ2-3	TGTGCCAGCAGCATAGCGGCTTACACAGATACGCAGTATTTT	CASSIAAYTDTQYF
NA	TRBV28	NA	TRBJ1-5	TGTGCCAGCACCACAGAGGGACTCCCTAGCAATCAGCCCCAGCATTTT	CASTTEGLPSNQPQHF
NA	TRBV15	NA	TRBJ1-1	TGTGCCACCCGGGACATTCCGAACACTGAAGCTTTCTTT	CATRDIPNTEAFF
NA	TRBV7-9	TRBD1	TRBJ2-7	TGTGCCACCGCGGACAGGTCCTCCTACGAGCAGTACTTC	CATADRSSYEQYF
NA	TRBV5-5	NA	TRBJ1-1	TGTGCCAGCAGCTTGATCGTCGGTACTGAAGCTTTCTTT	CASSLIVGTEAFF
NA	TRBV19	NA	TRBJ1-1	TGTGCCAGTAGTTCAGGATTGAACACTGAAGCTTTCTTT	CASSSGLNTEAFF
NA	TRBV20-1	NA	TRBJ2-7	TGCAGTGCTACGCGGGGCGGCGAGCAGTACTTC	CSATRGGEQYF
NA	TRBV5-4	NA	TRBJ1-6	TGTGCCAGCAGCTCGAGGGGGGGGACTTCACCCCTCCACTTT	CASSSRGGTSPLHF
NA	TRBV6-5	TRBD1	TRBJ2-7	TGTGCCAGCAGCTCAGGGACAGGGCTGTCCTACGAGCAGTACTTC	CASSSGTGLSYEQYF
NA	TRBV5-4	NA	TRBJ1-1	TGTGCCAGCAGCTTGCCCCCTAACACTGAAGCTTTCTTT	CASSLPPNTEAFF
once	TRBV7-2	NA	TRBJ1-6	TGTGCCAGCAGCTTAGTTGGGCAGGGCGGTTCACCCCTCCACTTT	CASSLVGQGGSPLHF
NA	TRBV6-1	NA	TRBJ1-6	TGTGCCAGCAGTGATGTCTCAGGGTATAATTCACCCCTCCACTTT	CASSDVSGYNSPLHF
NA	TRBV6-6	TRBD1	TRBJ1-2	TGTGCCAGCAGTCCCTTGACAGGGACTGGGGACGTCTATGGCTACACCTTC	CASSPLTGTGDVYGYTF
NA	TRBV19	TRBD1	TRBJ2-7	TGTGCCAGTAGTGGGGACAGGGGCGCCTACGAGCAGTACTTC	CASSGDRGAYEQYF
NA	TRBV12-5	NA	TRBJ1-2	TGTGCTAGTGGGGAGGACAGTTCGTTCTATGGCTACACCTTC	CASGEDSSFYGYTF
NA	TRBV27	NA	TRBJ2-7	TGTGCCAGCAGTCTCACCACTACCACAGGCGCCTACGAGCAGTACTTC	CASSLTTTTGAYEQYF
NA	TRBV10-3	NA	TRBJ1-5	TGTGCCATCAGTGAGACCCGCGATAGTAGCAATCAGCCCCAGCATTTT	CAISETRDSSNQPQHF
once	TRBV5-8	NA	TRBJ1-3	TGTGCCAGCACCCACAGGGTTGGAAACACCATATATTTT	CASTHRVGNTIYF
NA	TRBV28	NA	TRBJ2-1	TGTGCCAGCAGTTTGCATAAGGGGAATGAGCAGTTCTTC	CASSLHKGNEQFF
NA	TRBV5-6	NA	TRBJ1-3	TGTGCCAGCAGCCCGCGACAGGTCTCTGGAAACACCATATATTTT	CASSPRQVSGNTIYF
NA	TRBV20-1	NA	TRBJ2-3	TGCAGTGCTAGTGGGAGAAGCACAGATACGCAGTATTTT	CSASGRSTDTQYF
NA	TRBV28	TRBD2	TRBJ2-7	TGTGCCAGCAGTCTCCCCGGGGGGGGAGGGCAGTACTTC	CASSLPGGGGQYF
NA	TRBV30	NA	TRBJ1-3	TGTGCCTGGAGTTCTATTTCAGGGAACACCATATATTTT	CAWSSISGNTIYF
once	TRBV19	NA	TRBJ1-5	TGTGCCAGTGGCCAGGGTGGTCAGCCCCAGCATTTT	CASGQGGQPQHF
NA	TRBV7-2	TRBD2	TRBJ2-7	TGTGCCAGCAGCACTACTAGCGGTCCCTACGAGCAGTACTTC	CASSTTSGPYEQYF
NA	TRBV12-5	NA	TRBJ1-3	TGTGCTAGTGGTTTAAACCCAGGGTATGGAAACACCATATATTTT	CASGLNPGYGNTIYF
few	TRBV7-8	NA	TRBJ1-2	TGTGCCAGCAGCTCAGGGCAGGTTGGCTACACCTTC	CASSSGQVGYTF
NA	TRBV6-5	TRBD1	TRBJ1-1	TGTGCCAGCAGCCTACAGGGGCGAGGGGCCGCTGAAGCTTTCTTT	CASSLQGRGAAEAFF